Below, 4 T cell receptor beta chains from the same sample are listed, as sequenced in a study of blood T cell repertoires in COVID-19. Repertoires were generated with immunoSEQ multiplex PCR, while TCRdb's copy carries only in-frame clones and drops some. The table includes roughly 250,000 clones, over 75% detected once. Sequenced sample: peripheral blood. These receptors originate from a human donor in a cohort sampled during active COVID-19.

The CDR3 DNA follows: TGTGCCAGCAGCTTAGGGCTTGGACAGGGCTACGAGCAGTACTTC. Protein: CASSLGLGQGYEQYF. The chain has TRBV11-2 and TRBJ2-7; 8 bases match TRBD1. This CDR3 comprises 15 residues. The trim removed 1 base at V and 3 bases at J, leaving 5 bases unmatched. The germline V gene encodes CDR1 SGHAT and CDR2 FQNNGV.

This chain joins TRBV25-1 and TRBJ2-1; TRBD2 is a possible D gene (6 bases). The CDR3 spans 14 residues. Trimming left V 0 bases short and J 8 bases short, with 11 bases between. Germline CDR1 is MGHDK and CDR2 is SYGVNS. CDR3 sequence (DNA): TGTGCCAGCAGTGAATATATAAGGGAGGATGAGCAGTTCTTC. The encoded protein is CASSEYIREDEQFF.

The V and J genes are TRBV6-5 and TRBJ1-2, with D unresolved. This CDR3 is 14 amino acids long. CDR1 is MNHEY, CDR2 SVGAGI, per germline. V was cut by 7 bases and J by 6 bases, with 18 bases left in between. CDR3 loop: CASTPIERGHGYTF. The CDR3 DNA reads as TGTGCCAGCACCCCCATCGAAAGAGGGCATGGCTACACCTTC.

This sequence joins TRBV2 and TRBJ1-2; D perhaps matches TRBD1 (6 bases). Germline loops: CDR1 SNHLY, CDR2 FYNNEI. Trimming removed 6 bases from V and 0 bases from J, with 14 bases in between. CDR3 length: 15 residues. CDR3 amino acids: CASSSRQDTNYGYTF. CDR3 DNA sequence: TGTGCCAGCAGCAGTCGACAGGATACTAACTATGGCTACACCTTC.